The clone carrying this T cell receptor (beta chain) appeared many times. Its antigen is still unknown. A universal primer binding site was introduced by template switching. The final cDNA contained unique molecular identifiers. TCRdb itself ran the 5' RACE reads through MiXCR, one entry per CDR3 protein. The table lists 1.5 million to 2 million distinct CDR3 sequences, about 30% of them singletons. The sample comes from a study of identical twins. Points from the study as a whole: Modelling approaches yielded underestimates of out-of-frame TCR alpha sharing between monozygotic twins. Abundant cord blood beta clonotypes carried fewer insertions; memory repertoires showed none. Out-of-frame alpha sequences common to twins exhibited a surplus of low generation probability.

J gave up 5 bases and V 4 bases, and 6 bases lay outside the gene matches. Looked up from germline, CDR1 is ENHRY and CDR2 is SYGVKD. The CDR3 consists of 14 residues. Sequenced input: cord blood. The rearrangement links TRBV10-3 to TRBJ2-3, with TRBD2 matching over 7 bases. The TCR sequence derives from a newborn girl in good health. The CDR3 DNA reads TGTGCCATCAGTGGTTCCAGCGGGAAAGATACGCAGTATTTT. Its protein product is CAISGSSGKDTQYF.